This TCR beta chain was retrieved from a study of tumor-infiltrating lymphocytes in localized non-small cell lung cancer. About the study: Several tumor histologies, both smoking statuses, and some post-neoadjuvant chemotherapy samples were included. Resected tumor was paired with non-adjacent uninvolved lung from the same patient.

A note on this clone: The antigen is undetermined.

Some clones are missing from TCRdb's copy, which holds only in-frame ones; the method was immunoSEQ multiplex PCR. The sample comprises 15,000 to 20,000 clones, more than 60% of which are singletons, and 6% to 7% rests with the top ten. Study-wide results and limits: Different pieces of the same tissue went to different assays, confounding technical variation with intratumor heterogeneity. Available tissue quantity limited TCR sequencing to a patient subset.

Trimming took 0 bases from V and 10 from J; bases not matched to a gene: 6. Germline V gene lookup returns CDR1 SGHRS and CDR2 YFSETQ. The CDR3 is 14 residues long. This receptor was identified in a human donor with non-small cell lung cancer. The source material was lung tumor tissue. The chain combines TRBV5-1 with TRBJ2-1; 8 nucleotides line up with TRBD1. CDR3 nucleotides: TGCGCCAGCAGCTTGGTGCAGGGGGCTAGCGAGCAGTTCTTC. Residues: CASSLVQGASEQFF.